The text below deals with one TCR beta chain. The data are from a study of blood T cell repertoires in COVID-19. There are 14 residues in the CDR3. Assay used: immunoSEQ multiplex PCR; TCRdb lists only in-frame clones, some missing. The data contain 85,000 to 100,000 clones, roughly 83% of them singletons. The TCR originated in a human donor in a cohort sampled during active COVID-19. The sample was peripheral blood. The V gene is TRBV21-1, the J gene TRBJ1-5. TRBV21-1 is a documented pseudogene. This chain's CDR3 is CASSKARGNQPQHF. The CDR3 DNA follows: TGTGCCAGCAGCAAAGCGCGAGGAAATCAGCCCCAGCATTTT.